This T cell receptor (beta chain) was observed in a study of blood T cells in healthy people across ages. The study, taken as a whole, reports: The study could not conclusively compare naive and antigen-experienced cells, given its unsorted PBMCs.

CDR3 length: 14 amino acids. Germline trimming cut 5 bases from V and 8 bases from J; bases unmatched to any gene: 9. Combining a sample-barcoded 5' primer with a J-beta primer mix, a second PCR ran for roughly 7 to 11 cycles. In TCRdb, the 5' RACE reads were re-called with MiXCR into one record per CDR3 protein. The sample lists about 970,000 distinct CDR3 sequences; roughly 47% were seen once. Each donor had 9 to 10 milliliters of peripheral blood drawn. PBMCs numbering at least 6.5 million were isolated per sample. As concerns this clonotype: Its target is not known.

The chain joins TRBV12-3 or TRBV12-4 to TRBJ2-1; 7 bases are shared with TRBD2. Material for sequencing was blood. This clonotype was sampled from a woman in her fifties or sixties in good health. The CDR3 reads CASSPGTTRDEQFF. Here the CDR3 DNA reads TGTGCCAGCAGTCCCGGGACTACTAGGGATGAGCAGTTCTTC.